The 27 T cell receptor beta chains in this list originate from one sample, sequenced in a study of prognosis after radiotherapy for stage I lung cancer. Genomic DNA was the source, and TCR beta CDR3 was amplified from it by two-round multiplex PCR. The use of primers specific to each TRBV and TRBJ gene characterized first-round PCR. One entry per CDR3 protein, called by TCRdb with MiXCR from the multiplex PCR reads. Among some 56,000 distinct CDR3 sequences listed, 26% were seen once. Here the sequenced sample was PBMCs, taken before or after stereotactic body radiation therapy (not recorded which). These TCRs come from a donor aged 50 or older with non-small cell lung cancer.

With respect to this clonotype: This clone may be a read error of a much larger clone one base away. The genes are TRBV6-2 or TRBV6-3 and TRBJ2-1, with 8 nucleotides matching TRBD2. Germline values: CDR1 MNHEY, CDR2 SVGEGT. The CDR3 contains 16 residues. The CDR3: CASSTRSGGVYNERFF. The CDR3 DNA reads TGTGCCAGCAGTACCCGATCCGGGGGGGTATACAATGAGCGGTTCTTC.

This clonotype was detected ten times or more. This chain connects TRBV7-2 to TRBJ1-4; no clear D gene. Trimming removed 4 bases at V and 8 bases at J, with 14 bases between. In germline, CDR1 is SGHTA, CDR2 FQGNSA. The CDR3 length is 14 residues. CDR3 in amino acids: CASSSRVGGEKLFF. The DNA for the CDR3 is TGTGCCAGCAGCTCGAGGGTCGGAGGGGAAAAACTGTTTTTT. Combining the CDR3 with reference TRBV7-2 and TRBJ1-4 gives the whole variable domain GAGVSQSPSNKVTEKGKDVELRCDPISGHTALYWYRQSLGQGLEFLIYFQGNSAPDKSGLPSDRFSAERTGGSVSTLTIQRTQQEDSAVYLCASSSRVGGEKLFFGSGTQLSVL.

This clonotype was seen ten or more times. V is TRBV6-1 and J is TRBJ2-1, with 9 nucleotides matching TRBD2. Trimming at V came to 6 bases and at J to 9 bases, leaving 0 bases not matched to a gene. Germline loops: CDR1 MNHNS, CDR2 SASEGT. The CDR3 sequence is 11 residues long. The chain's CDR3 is CASRLAGEQFF. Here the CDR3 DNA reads TGTGCCAGCAGACTAGCGGGTGAGCAGTTCTTC.

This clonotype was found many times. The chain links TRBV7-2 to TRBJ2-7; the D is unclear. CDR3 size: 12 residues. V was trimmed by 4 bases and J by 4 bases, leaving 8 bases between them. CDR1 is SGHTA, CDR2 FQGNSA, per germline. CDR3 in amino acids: CASSYPGYEQYF. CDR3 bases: TGTGCCAGCAGCTACCCTGGGTACGAGCAGTACTTC.

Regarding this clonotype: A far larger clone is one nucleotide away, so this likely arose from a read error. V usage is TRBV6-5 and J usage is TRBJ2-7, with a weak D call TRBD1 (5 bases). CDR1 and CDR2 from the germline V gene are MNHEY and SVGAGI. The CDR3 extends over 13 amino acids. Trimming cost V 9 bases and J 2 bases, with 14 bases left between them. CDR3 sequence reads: CASKVQATYEQYF. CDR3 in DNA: TGTGCCAGTAAGGTACAGGCAACCTACGAGCAGTACTTC.

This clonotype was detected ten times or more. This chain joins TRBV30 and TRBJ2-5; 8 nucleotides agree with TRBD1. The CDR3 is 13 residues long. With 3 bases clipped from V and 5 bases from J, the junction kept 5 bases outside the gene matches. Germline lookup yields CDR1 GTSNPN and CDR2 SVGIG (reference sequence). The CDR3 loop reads CAWSGQGGETQYF. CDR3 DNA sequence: TGTGCCTGGAGCGGACAGGGTGGTGAGACCCAGTACTTC.

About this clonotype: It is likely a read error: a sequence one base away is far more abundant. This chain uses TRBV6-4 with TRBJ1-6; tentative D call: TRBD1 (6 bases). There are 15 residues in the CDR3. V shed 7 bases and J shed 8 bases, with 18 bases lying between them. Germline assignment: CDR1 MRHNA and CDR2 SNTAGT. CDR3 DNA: TGTGCCAGCAAACCGACCGGGAAGGGGGATTCACCCCTCCACTTT. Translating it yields CASKPTGKGDSPLHF.

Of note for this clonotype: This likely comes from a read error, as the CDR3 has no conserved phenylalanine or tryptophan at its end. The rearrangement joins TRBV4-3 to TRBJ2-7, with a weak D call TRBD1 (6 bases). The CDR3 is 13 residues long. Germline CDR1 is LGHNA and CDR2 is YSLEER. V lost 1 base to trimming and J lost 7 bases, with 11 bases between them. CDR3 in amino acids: CASSQGRGWEQYL. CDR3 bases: TGCGCCAGCAGCCAAGGAAGGGGGTGGGAGCAGTACTTA.

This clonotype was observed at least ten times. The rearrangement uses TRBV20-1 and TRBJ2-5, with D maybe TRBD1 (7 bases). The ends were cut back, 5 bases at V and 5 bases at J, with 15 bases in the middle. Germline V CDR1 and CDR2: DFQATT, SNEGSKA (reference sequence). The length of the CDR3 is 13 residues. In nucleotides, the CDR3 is TGCAGTGCTGGGGGGACAGACGCGGAGACCCAGTACTTC. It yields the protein CSAGGTDAETQYF.

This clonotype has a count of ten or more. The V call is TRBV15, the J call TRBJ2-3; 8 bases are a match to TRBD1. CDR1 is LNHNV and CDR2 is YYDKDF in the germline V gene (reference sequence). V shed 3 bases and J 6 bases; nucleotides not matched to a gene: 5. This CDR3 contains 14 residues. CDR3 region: CATSSRGPGDTQYF. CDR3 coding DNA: TGTGCCACCAGCAGCAGGGGGCCGGGGGATACGCAGTATTTT.

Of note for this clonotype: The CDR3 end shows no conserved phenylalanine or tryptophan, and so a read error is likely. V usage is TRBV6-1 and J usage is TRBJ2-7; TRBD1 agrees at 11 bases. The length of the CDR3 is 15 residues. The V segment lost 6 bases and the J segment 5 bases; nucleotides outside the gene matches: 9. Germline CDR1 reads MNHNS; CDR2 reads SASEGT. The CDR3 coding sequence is TGTGCCAGCAGGTTCCGGGACAGGGGGTTACACGAGCAGTACTTA. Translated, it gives CASRFRDRGLHEQYL.

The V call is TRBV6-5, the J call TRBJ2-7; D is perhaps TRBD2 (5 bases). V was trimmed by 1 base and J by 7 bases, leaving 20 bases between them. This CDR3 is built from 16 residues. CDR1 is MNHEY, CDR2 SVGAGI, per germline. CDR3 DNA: TGTGCCAGCAGTTACTGTGCCCCTCGGGGTCCGGGGGAGCAGTACTTC. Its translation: CASSYCAPRGPGEQYF.

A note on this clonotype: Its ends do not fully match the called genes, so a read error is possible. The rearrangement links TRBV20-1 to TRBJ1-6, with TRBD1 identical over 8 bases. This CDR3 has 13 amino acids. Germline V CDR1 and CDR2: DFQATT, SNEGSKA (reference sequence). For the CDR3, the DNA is TGCAGTGCTAGAGATCAGGGGGCATCACCCCTCCAGTTT. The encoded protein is CSARDQGASPLQF.

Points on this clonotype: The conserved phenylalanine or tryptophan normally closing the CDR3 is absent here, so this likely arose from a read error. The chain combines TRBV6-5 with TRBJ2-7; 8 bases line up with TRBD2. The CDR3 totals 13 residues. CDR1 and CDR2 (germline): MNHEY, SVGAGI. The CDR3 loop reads CASSYGGDGEQYL. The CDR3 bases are TGTGCAAGCAGTTACGGGGGGGACGGCGAGCAGTACTTA.

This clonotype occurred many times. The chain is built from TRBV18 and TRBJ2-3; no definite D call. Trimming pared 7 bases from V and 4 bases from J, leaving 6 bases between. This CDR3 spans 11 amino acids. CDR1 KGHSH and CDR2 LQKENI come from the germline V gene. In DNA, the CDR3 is TGTGCCAGCTTAAAGTCAGATACGCAGTATTTT. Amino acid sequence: CASLKSDTQYF.

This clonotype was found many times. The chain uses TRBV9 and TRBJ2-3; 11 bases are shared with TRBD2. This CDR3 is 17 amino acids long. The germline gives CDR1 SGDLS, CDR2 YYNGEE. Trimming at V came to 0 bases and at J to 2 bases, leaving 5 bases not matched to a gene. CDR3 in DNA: TGTGCCAGCAGCGTAGGAGTAGCGGGGGGGCCCACAGATACGCAGTATTTT. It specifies CASSVGVAGGPTDTQYF.

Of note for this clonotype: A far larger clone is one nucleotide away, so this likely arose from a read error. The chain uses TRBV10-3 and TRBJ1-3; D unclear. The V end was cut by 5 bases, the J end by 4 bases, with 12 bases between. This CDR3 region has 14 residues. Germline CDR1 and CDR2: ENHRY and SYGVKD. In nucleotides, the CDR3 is TGTGCCATCAGTCCGTTGGTGTTAGGAAACACCATATATTTT. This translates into CAISPLVLGNTIYF.

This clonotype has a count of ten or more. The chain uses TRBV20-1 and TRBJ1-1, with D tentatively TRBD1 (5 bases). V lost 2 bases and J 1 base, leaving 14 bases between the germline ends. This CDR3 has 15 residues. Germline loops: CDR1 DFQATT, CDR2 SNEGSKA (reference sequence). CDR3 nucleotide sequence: TGCAGTGCTAGATTAGGTGGGGGGACGAACACTGAAGCTTTCTTT. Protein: CSARLGGGTNTEAFF.

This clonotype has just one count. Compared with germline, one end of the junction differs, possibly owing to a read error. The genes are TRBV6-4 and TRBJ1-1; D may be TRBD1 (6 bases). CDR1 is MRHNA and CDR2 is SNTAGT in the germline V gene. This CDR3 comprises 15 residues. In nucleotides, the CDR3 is TGTGCCAGCAGTCAGGCGGGGAAAGGGGGGACTGAAGCTTTCTTC. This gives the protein CASSQAGKGGTEAFF.

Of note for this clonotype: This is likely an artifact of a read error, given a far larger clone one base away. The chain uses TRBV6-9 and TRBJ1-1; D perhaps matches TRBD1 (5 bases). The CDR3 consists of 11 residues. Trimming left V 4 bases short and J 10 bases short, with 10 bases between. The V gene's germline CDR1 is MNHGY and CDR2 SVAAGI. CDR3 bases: TGTGCCAGCAGTTGGGGGGTGGCAGCTTTCTTT. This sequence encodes CASSWGVAAFF.

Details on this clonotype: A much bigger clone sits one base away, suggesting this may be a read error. CDR3 bases: TGTGCCAGCAGCCCGGTAGGGGGGAGCGAGACCCAGTACTTC. Translation: CASSPVGGSETQYF. The chain carries TRBV5-5 and TRBJ2-5; the D gene could be TRBD1 or TRBD2 (6 bases each). Germline assignment: CDR1 SGHKS and CDR2 YYEKEE (reference sequence). Trimming shortened V by 4 bases and J by 5 bases, and 15 bases separated the two germline ends. This CDR3 is built from 14 residues.

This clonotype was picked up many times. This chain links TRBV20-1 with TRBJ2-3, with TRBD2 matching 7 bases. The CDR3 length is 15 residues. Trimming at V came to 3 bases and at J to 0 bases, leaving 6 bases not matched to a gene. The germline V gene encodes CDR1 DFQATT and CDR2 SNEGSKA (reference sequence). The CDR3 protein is CSARGLAASTDTQYF. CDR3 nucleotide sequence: TGCAGTGCTAGGGGGCTAGCGGCTAGCACAGATACGCAGTATTTT.

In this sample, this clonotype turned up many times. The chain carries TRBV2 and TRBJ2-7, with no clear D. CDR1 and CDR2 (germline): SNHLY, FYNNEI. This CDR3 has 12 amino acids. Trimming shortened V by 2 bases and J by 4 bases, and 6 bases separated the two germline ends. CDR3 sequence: CASSEHIYEQYF. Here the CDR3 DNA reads TGTGCCAGCAGTGAACACATTTACGAGCAGTACTTC.

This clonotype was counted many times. Here the CDR3 reads CASSLEGRLAGGYNEQFF. In DNA form, the CDR3 reads TGCGCCAGCAGCTTGGAGGGGAGACTAGCGGGGGGTTACAATGAGCAGTTCTTC. The V gene is TRBV5-1, the J gene TRBJ2-1, with TRBD2 identical over 13 bases. V lost 0 bases, J lost 4 bases, and 7 bases stayed unmatched. The CDR3 spans 18 residues. Germline loops: CDR1 SGHRS, CDR2 YFSETQ.

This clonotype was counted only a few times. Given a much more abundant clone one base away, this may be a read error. This chain's CDR3 is CASSVGSSGNTVYF. The CDR3 coding sequence is TGTGCCAGCAGCGTAGGTAGTTCTGGAAACACCGTATATTTT. The chain employs TRBV9 and TRBJ1-3; D not resolved. This CDR3 comprises 14 residues. Per the germline V gene, CDR1 is SGDLS and CDR2 is YYNGEE.

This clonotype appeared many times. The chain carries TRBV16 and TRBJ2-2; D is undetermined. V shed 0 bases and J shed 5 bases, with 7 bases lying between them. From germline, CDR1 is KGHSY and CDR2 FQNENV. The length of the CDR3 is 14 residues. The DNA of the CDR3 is TGTGCCAGCAGCCAATCCGCGTTTACCGGGGAGCTGTTTTTT. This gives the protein CASSQSAFTGELFF.

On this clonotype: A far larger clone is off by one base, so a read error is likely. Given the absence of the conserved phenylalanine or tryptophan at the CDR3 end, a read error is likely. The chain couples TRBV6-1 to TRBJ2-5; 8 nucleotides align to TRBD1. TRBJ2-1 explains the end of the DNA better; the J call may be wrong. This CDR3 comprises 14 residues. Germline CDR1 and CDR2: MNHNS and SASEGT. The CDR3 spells CASSGTGWVGEQFL. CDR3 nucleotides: TGTGCCAGCAGTGGGACAGGGTGGGTAGGGGAGCAGTTCTTA.